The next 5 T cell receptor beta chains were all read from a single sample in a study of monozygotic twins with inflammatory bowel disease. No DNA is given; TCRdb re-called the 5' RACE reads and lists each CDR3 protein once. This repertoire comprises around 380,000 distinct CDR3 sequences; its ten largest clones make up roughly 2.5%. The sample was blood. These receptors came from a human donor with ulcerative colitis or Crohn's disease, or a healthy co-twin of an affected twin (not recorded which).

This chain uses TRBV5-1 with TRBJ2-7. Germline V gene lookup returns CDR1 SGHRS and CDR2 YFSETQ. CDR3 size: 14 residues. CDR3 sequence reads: CASRPGRSSYEQYF.

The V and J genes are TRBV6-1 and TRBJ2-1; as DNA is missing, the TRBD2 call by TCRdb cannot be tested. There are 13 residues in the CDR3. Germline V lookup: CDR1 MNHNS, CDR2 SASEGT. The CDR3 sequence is CASTASGLDEQFF.

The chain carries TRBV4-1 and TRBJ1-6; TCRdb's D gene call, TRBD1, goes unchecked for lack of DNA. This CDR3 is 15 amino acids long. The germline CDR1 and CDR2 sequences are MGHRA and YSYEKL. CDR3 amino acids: CASSQERGYNSPLHF.

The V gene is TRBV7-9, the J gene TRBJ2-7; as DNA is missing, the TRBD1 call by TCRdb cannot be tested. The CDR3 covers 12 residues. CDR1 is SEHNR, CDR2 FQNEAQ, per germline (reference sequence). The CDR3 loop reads CASSLRTGEQYF.

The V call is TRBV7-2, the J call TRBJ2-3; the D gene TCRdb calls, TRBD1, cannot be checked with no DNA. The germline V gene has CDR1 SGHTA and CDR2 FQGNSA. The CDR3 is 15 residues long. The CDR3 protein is CASSSQGRSTDTQYF. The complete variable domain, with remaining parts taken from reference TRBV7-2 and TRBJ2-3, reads GAGVSQSPSNKVTEKGKDVELRCDPISGHTALYWYRQSLGQGLEFLIYFQGNSAPDKSGLPSDRFSAERTGGSVSTLTIQRTQQEDSAVYLCASSSQGRSTDTQYFGPGTRLTVL.